A single sample gave rise to the 11 T cell receptor beta chains below, sequenced in a study of blood T cell repertoires in COVID-19. Libraries were prepared by immunoSEQ multiplex PCR; TCRdb keeps only in-frame clonotypes and omits some of them. This sample has about 370,000 clones, with under 90% found just once. Sequenced: PBMCs or T cells enriched from blood (not recorded which). Receptors originate from a woman aged 25 to 39 who had recovered from COVID-19.

This clone occurred a few times. This rearrangement joins TRBV2 to TRBJ1-1; maybe TRBD1 (5 bases). Trimming took off 4 bases at V and 1 base at J, with 16 bases between the two ends. Germline V gene lookup returns CDR1 SNHLY and CDR2 FYNNEI. The CDR3 is 16 amino acids. CDR3: CASSGGTTNWNTEAFF. The CDR3 nucleotides are TGTGCCAGCAGTGGGGGGACTACAAATTGGAACACTGAAGCTTTCTTT.

This chain links TRBV30 with TRBJ1-6; D possibly corresponds to TRBD1 (6 bases). The CDR3 is 16 amino acids. V gave up 2 bases and J gave up 0 bases, with 11 bases separating them. Looked up from germline, CDR1 is GTSNPN and CDR2 is SVGIG (reference sequence). The CDR3 protein is CAWSQTGNSYNSPLHF. The CDR3 DNA sequence: TGTGCCTGGAGTCAAACAGGGAACTCCTATAATTCACCCCTCCACTTT.

The V call is TRBV25-1, the J call TRBJ1-2; TRBD1 matches 8 bases. V lost 7 bases to trimming and J lost 4 bases; unmatched junction nucleotides: 8. Germline V lookup: CDR1 MGHDK, CDR2 SYGVNS. This CDR3 region has 14 residues. As DNA, the CDR3 is TGTGCCAGCACGGGGACAGGAGCTCCCTATGGCTACACCTTC. Protein: CASTGTGAPYGYTF.

This rearrangement joins TRBV5-1 to TRBJ1-3; D is possibly TRBD1 (6 bases). The germline CDR1 and CDR2 sequences are SGHRS and YFSETQ. Deletions cut 0 bases from V and 5 bases from J, with 9 bases between. The CDR3 loop spans 14 amino acids. CDR3 in amino acids: CASSLDRVRNTIYF. The CDR3 region has the DNA TGCGCCAGCAGCTTGGACAGGGTTAGAAACACCATATATTTT. Combining the CDR3 with reference TRBV5-1 and TRBJ1-3 gives the whole variable domain KAGVTQTPRYLIKTRGQQVTLSCSPISGHRSVSWYQQTPGQGLQFLFEYFSETQRNKGNFPGRFSGRQFSNSRSEMNVSTLELGDSALYLCASSLDRVRNTIYFGEGSWLTVV.

With regard to this clone: A read error may account for a junction end that differs from germline. The gene calls are TRBV7-7 and TRBJ2-6; TRBD1 agrees at 9 bases. Germline CDR1 reads SSHAT; CDR2 reads FNYEAQ (reference sequence). The CDR3 runs to 17 residues. The CDR3 sequence is CASSPGTGMSGANVLTF. CDR3 nucleotide sequence: TGTGCTAGCAGCCCAGGGACAGGGATGTCTGGGGCCAACGTCCTGACTTTC. The variable domain in full, completed from reference TRBV7-7 and TRBJ2-6, reads GAGVSQSPRYKVTKRGQDVTLRCDPISSHATLYWYQQALGQGPEFLTYFNYEAQPDKSGLPSDRFSAERPEGSISTLTIQRTEQRDSAMYRCASSPGTGMSGANVLTFGAGSRLTVL.

CDR3 coding DNA: TGTGCCAGCAGCTACCAGACAGGCACCCCCTCTGGAAACACCATATATTTT. Translated: CASSYQTGTPSGNTIYF. The J gene is TRBJ1-3, the V gene TRBV5-6, with D tentatively TRBD1 (6 bases). This CDR3 has 17 amino acids. Germline V CDR1 and CDR2: SGHDT, YYEEEE. V shed 3 bases and J shed 0 bases, with 16 bases lying between them. Using reference TRBV5-6 and TRBJ1-3 for the parts outside the CDR3, the full variable domain is DAGVTQSPTHLIKTRGQQVTLRCSPKSGHDTVSWYQQALGQGPQFIFQYYEEEERQRGNFPDRFSGHQFPNYSSELNVNALLLGDSALYLCASSYQTGTPSGNTIYFGEGSWLTVV.

The chain links TRBV6-5 to TRBJ1-1, with 8 bases identical to TRBD1. The J segment lost 12 bases and the V segment lost 5 bases, leaving 8 bases of the junction unmatched. Germline-derived CDR1 and CDR2 are MNHEY and SVGAGI. The CDR3 covers 12 residues. As DNA, the CDR3 is TGTGCCAGCAGTAACCGACAGGGGCGATCTTTCTTT. Its translation: CASSNRQGRSFF.

This CDR3 is CASSGRTGEFLGYTF. CDR3 nucleotides: TGTGCCAGTAGTGGACGGACAGGGGAGTTCCTAGGCTACACCTTC. The chain links TRBV19 to TRBJ1-2; 9 positions match TRBD1. The V gene end was trimmed by 5 bases and the J gene end by 8 bases; junction bases not matched to a gene: 12. This CDR3 has 15 residues. CDR1 and CDR2 (germline): LNHDA, SQIVND (reference sequence).

The V call is TRBV7-3, the J call TRBJ1-2, with 12 bases matching TRBD1. From germline, CDR1 is SGHTA and CDR2 FQGTGA. The junction had 8 bases not matched to a gene; V was cut back by 5 bases and J by 4 bases. CDR3 length: 16 residues. The DNA of the CDR3 is TGTGCCAGCAGCCGACATCGGGACAGGGGGCCCTATGGCTACACCTTC. Its protein product is CASSRHRDRGPYGYTF.

The rearrangement joins TRBV11-1 to TRBJ1-1, with 8 nucleotides matching TRBD1. V trimming: 4 bases; J trimming: 4 bases; junction bases outside the gene matches: 11. This CDR3 has 16 residues. Looked up from germline, CDR1 is SGHAT and CDR2 is FQDESV (reference sequence). The CDR3 nucleotides are TGTGCCAGCAGCTCCCCCGCAGGGGGCAAGGTCACTGAAGCTTTCTTT. Translation gives CASSSPAGGKVTEAFF.

This sequence joins TRBV27 and TRBJ2-7, with TRBD1 as a possible D gene (5 bases). In germline, CDR1 is MNHEY, CDR2 SMNVEV (reference sequence). This CDR3 is built from 15 residues. Trimming cost V 8 bases and J 3 bases, with 20 bases left between them. The CDR3 is CASWALARGGYEQYF. DNA for the CDR3: TGTGCCAGCTGGGCCCTGGCTAGGGGTGGCTACGAGCAGTACTTC.